These T cell receptor beta chains were read from a single sample in a study of neoadjuvant anti-PD-1 for oral cavity cancer. Here immunoSEQ multiplex PCR was the method, and the copy in TCRdb shows in-frame clones only, minus some. The sample holds 8,000 or so clones, less than 75% seen once. The material was PBMCs, obtained after nivolumab (anti-PD-1) treatment. These receptors originate from a person aged 40 to 85 with oral cavity squamous cell carcinoma. CDR3s include the opening cysteine and the closing phenylalanine or tryptophan. D genes are given only for firm matches. Clone size is not always given. Where it is, it says once, few, many or a class for expanded clones.

D	size	V	J	CDR3	DNA
TRBD2	-	TRBV7-8	TRBJ2-5	CASSILAGGQETQYF	TGTGCCAGCAGCATACTAGCGGGGGGTCAAGAGACCCAGTACTTC
-	-	TRBV9	TRBJ2-3	CASSAGLNTDTQYF	TGTGCCAGCAGCGCAGGACTCAACACAGATACGCAGTATTTT
-	-	TRBV7-9	TRBJ1-1	CASSRDTEAFF	TGTGCCAGCAGCCGGGACACTGAAGCTTTCTTT
-	few	TRBV16	TRBJ1-5	CASSQSGNQPQHF	TGTGCCAGCAGCCAATCGGGCAATCAGCCCCAGCATTTT
TRBD1	-	TRBV19	TRBJ2-1	CASSTETPGQGSYNEQFF	TGTGCCAGTAGTACTGAGACCCCGGGACAGGGATCCTACAATGAGCAGTTCTTC
-	-	TRBV15	TRBJ2-1	CATSREAGSYNEQFF	TGTGCCACCAGCAGAGAGGCGGGATCCTACAATGAGCAGTTCTTC
TRBD1	few	TRBV4-1	TRBJ1-2	CASYGGGQGYYGYTF	TGCGCCAGCTATGGAGGGGGACAGGGTTACTATGGCTACACCTTC
TRBD1	-	TRBV27	TRBJ1-4	CASKGTGGEKLFF	TGTGCCAGCAAAGGGACAGGGGGTGAAAAACTGTTTTTT
-	-	TRBV5-1	TRBJ2-7	CASSLRGIYEQYF	TGCGCCAGCAGCTTGCGGGGAATCTACGAGCAGTACTTC
-	medium-sized	TRBV5-1	TRBJ1-2	CASSFEGVNYGYTF	TGCGCCAGCAGCTTCGAGGGGGTTAACTATGGCTACACCTTC
-	-	TRBV19	TRBJ2-1	CASSTTDTRKILF	TGTGCCAGTAGTACCACGGACACTCGTAAGATTCTCTTC
TRBD1	-	TRBV9	TRBJ1-2	CASSRGTGTTGTANYGYTF	TGTGCCAGCAGCCGGGGGACAGGGACAACTGGAACAGCTAACTATGGCTACACCTTC
TRBD1	-	TRBV4-3	TRBJ1-6	CASSQNPGQGNSPLHF	TGCGCCAGCAGCCAAAACCCGGGACAGGGTAATTCACCCCTCCACTTT
-	-	TRBV19	TRBJ1-4	CASSIIQGEKLFF	TGTGCCAGTAGTATAATCCAGGGGGAAAAACTGTTTTTT
TRBD1	-	TRBV4-1	TRBJ2-7	CASSQVRTGSSYEQYF	TGCGCCAGCAGCCAAGTCAGGACAGGGAGCTCCTACGAGCAGTACTTC
-	-	TRBV6-5	TRBJ1-2	CASSYNGGYYGYTF	TGTGCCAGCAGTTACAACGGGGGGTACTATGGCTACACCTTC
TRBD1	once	TRBV6-1	TRBJ1-6	CASSGRQGTNSPLHF	TGTGCCAGCAGTGGAAGACAGGGTACCAATTCACCCCTCCACTTT
TRBD1	-	TRBV7-8	TRBJ2-3	CASSPPVRTGITDTQYF	TGTGCCAGCAGCCCCCCGGTTAGGACAGGGATCACAGATACGCAGTATTTT